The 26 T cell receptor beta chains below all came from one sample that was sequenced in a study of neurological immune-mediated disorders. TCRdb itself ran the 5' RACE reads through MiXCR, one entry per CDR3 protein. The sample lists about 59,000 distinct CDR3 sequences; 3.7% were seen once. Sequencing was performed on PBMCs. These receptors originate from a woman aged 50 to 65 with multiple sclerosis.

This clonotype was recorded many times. CDR3 sequence (DNA): TGCAGCGTTGAGATAACAGGGGCAGATACGCAGTATTTT. Residues: CSVEITGADTQYF. The V call is TRBV29-1, the J call TRBJ2-3; TRBD1 aligns across 7 bases. Germline V gene lookup returns CDR1 SQVTM and CDR2 ANQGSEA. The ends lost 3 bases at V and 4 bases at J; junction bases unmatched: 4. This CDR3 comprises 13 residues.

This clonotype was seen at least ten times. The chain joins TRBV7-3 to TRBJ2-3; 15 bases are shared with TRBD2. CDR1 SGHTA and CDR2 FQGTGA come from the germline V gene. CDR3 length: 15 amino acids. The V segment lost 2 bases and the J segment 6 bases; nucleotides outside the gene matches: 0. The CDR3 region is CASSLGTSGRDTQYF. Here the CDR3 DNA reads TGTGCCAGCAGCTTAGGGACTAGCGGGAGGGATACGCAGTATTTT.

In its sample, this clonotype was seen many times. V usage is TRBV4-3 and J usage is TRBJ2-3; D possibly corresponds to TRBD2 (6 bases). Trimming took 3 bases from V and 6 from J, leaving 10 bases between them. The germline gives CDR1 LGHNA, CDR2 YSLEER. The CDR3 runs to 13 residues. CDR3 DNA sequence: TGCGCCAGCAGCCAGGCGGGGCGGGATACGCAGTATTTT. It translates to CASSQAGRDTQYF.

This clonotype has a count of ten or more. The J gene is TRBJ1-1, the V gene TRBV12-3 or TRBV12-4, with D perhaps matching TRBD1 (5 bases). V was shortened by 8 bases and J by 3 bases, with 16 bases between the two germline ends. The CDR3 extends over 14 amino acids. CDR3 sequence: CASSPTGGYTEAFF. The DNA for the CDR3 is TGTGCCAGCTCTCCCACTGGGGGGTACACTGAAGCTTTCTTT.

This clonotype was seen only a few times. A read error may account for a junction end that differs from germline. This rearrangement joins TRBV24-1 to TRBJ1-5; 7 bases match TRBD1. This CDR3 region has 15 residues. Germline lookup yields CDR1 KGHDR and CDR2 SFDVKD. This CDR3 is CATSEHRGKDQPQNF. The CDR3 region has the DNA TGTGCCACCAGTGAGCACAGGGGAAAGGATCAGCCCCAGAATTTT.

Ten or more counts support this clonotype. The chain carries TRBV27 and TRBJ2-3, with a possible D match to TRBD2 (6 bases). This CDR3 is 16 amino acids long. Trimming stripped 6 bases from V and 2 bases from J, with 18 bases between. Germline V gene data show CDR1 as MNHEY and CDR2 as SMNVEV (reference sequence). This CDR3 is CASSPLRGRNTDTQYF. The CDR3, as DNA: TGTGCCAGCAGCCCACTCCGGGGGAGAAACACAGATACGCAGTATTTT.

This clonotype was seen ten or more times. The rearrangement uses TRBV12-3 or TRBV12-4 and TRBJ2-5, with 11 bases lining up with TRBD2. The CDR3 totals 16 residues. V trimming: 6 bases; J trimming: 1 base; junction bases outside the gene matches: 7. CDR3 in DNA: TGTGCCAGCAGCCGGACTAGCGGGCCATTCCAAGAGACCCAGTACTTC. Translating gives CASSRTSGPFQETQYF.

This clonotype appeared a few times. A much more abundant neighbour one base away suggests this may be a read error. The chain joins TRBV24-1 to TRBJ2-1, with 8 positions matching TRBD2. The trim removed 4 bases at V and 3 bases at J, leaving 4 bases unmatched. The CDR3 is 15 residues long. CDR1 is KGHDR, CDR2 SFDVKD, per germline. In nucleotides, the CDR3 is TGTGCCACCAGTGAGACTAGCGCGAGCTACAATGAGCAGTTCTTC. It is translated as CATSETSASYNEQFF.

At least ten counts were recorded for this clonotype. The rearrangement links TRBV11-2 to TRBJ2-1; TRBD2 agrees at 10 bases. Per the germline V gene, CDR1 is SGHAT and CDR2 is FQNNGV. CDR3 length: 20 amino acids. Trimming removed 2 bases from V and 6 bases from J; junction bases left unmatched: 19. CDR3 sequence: CASSLNPGASGSPSRNEQFF. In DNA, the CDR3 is TGTGCCAGCAGCTTAAACCCTGGGGCTAGCGGGAGCCCGAGCCGCAATGAGCAGTTCTTC.

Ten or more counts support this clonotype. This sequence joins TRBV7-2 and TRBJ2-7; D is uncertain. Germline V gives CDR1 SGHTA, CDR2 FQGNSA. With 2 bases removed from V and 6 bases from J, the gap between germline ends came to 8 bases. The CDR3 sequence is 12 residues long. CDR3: CASSLSRREQYF. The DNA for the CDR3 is TGTGCCAGCAGCTTATCTCGGCGCGAGCAGTACTTC. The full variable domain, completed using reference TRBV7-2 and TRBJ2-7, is GAGVSQSPSNKVTEKGKDVELRCDPISGHTALYWYRQSLGQGLEFLIYFQGNSAPDKSGLPSDRFSAERTGGSVSTLTIQRTQQEDSAVYLCASSLSRREQYFGPGTRLTVT.

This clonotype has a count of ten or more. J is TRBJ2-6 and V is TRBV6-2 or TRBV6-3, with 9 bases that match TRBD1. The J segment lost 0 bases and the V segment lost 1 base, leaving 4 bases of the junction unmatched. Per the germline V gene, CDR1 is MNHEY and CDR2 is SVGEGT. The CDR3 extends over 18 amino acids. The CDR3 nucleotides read TGTGCCAGCAGTTACTACGGGACAGGGTCCTCTGGGGCCAACGTCCTGACTTTC. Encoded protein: CASSYYGTGSSGANVLTF.

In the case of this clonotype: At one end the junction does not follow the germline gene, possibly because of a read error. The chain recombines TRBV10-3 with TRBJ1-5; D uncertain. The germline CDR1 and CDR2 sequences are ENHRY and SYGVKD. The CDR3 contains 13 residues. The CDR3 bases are TGTGCCATCACCTCAAAGACGGAACAGCCCCAGAATTTT. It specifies CAITSKTEQPQNF.

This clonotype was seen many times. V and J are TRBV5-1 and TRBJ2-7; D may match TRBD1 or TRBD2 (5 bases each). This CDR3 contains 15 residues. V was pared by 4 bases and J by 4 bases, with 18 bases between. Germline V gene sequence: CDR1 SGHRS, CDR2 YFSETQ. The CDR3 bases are TGCGCCAGCAGCCCCGGGACGGTACCATTGTACGAGCAGTACTTC. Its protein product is CASSPGTVPLYEQYF. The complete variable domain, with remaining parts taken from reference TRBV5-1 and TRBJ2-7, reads KAGVTQTPRYLIKTRGQQVTLSCSPISGHRSVSWYQQTPGQGLQFLFEYFSETQRNKGNFPGRFSGRQFSNSRSEMNVSTLELGDSALYLCASSPGTVPLYEQYFGPGTRLTVT.

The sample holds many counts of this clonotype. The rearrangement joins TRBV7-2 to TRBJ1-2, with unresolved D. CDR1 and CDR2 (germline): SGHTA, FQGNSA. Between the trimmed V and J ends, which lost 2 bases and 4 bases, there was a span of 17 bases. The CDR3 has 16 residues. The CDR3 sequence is CASSLQSSTDSYGYTF. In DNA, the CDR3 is TGTGCCAGCAGCTTACAATCCTCTACAGACTCCTATGGCTACACCTTC.

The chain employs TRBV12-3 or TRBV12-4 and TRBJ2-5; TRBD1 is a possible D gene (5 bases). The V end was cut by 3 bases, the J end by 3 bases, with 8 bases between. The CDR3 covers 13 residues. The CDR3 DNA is TGTGCCAGCAGTTTGTGGACAAAAGAGACCCAGTACTTC. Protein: CASSLWTKETQYF.

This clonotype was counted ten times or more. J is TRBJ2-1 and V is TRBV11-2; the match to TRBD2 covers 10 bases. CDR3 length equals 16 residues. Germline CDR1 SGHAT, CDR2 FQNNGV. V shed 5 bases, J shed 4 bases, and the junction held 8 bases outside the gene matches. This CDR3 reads CASSRRGSGRYNEQFF. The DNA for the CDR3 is TGTGCCAGCAGCCGAAGGGGTAGCGGGAGGTACAATGAGCAGTTCTTC.

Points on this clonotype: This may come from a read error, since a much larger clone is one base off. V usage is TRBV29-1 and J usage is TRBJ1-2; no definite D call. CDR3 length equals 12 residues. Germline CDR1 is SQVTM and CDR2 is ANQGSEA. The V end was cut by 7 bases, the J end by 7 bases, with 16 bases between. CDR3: CSADQKGGGYTF. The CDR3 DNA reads TGCAGCGCCGACCAGAAGGGTGGTGGCTACACCTTC.

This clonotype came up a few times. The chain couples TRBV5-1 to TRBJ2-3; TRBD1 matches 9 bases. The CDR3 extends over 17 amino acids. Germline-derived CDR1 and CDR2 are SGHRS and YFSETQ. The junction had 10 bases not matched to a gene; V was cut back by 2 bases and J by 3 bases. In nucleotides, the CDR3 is TGCGCCAGCAGCTTACGTACAGGGGGCACGGTGACAGATACGCAGTATTTT. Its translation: CASSLRTGGTVTDTQYF.

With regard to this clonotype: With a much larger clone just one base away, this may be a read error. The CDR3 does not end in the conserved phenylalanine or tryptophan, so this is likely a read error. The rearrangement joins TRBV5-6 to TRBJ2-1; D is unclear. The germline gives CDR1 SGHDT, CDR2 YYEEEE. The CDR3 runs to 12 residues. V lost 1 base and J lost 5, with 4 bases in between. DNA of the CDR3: TGTGCCAGCAGCTTGTGGCACAATGAGCAGTTCTGC. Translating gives CASSLWHNEQFC.

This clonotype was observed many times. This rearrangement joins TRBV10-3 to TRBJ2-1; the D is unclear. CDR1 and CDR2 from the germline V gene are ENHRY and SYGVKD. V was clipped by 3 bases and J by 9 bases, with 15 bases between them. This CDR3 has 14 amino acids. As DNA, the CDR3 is TGTGCCATCAGTGATGGTTTAGTGGTGGGTGAGCAGTTCTTC. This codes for CAISDGLVVGEQFF.

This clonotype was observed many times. This CDR3 reads CASSAGTGRHIQYF. The CDR3 bases are TGTGCCAGCAGCGCCGGGACAGGGAGGCACATTCAGTACTTC. The V and J genes are TRBV2 and TRBJ2-4; 9 bases agree with TRBD1. Germline lookup yields CDR1 SNHLY and CDR2 FYNNEI. The CDR3 is made up of 14 amino acids. The J segment lost 8 bases and the V segment lost 6 bases, leaving 8 bases of the junction unmatched.

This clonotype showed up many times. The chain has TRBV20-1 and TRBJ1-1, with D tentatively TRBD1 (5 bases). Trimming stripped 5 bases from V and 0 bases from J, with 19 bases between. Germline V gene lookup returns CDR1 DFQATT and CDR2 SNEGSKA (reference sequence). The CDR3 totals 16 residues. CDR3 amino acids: CSAGKEPGRMNTEAFF. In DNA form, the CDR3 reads TGCAGTGCTGGAAAAGAACCGGGACGGATGAACACTGAAGCTTTCTTT.

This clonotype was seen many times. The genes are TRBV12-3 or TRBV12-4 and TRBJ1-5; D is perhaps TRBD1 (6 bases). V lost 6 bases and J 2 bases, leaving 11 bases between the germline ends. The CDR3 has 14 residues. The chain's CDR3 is CASSIQGGNQPQHF. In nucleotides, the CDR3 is TGTGCCAGCAGCATACAGGGAGGCAATCAGCCCCAGCATTTT.

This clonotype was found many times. The CDR3 loop reads CASSSTGMGYYEQYF. The DNA of the CDR3 is TGTGCCAGCAGCTCGACTGGGATGGGGTACTACGAGCAGTACTTC. The rearrangement joins TRBV11-3 to TRBJ2-7; D gene uncertain. V shed 4 bases and J shed 3 bases, with 16 bases lying between them. The CDR3 spans 15 residues. CDR1 SGHNT and CDR2 YENEEA come from the germline V gene.

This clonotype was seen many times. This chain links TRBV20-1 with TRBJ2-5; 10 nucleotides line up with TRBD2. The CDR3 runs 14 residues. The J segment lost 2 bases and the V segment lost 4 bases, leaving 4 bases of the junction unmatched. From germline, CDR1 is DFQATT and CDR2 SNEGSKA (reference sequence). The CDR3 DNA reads TGCAGTGCTAAGACTAGCGGGTCACAAGAGACCCAGTACTTC. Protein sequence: CSAKTSGSQETQYF.

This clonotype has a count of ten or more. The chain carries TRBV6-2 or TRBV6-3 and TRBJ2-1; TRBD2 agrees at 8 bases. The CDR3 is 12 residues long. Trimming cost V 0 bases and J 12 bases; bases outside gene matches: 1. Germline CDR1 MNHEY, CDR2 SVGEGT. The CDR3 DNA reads TGTGCCAGCAGTTACTCTCGGGAGGGGCAGTTCTTC. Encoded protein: CASSYSREGQFF.